The T cell receptor beta chain described here comes from a study of T cells in Graves' hyperthyroidism and ophthalmopathy. Amplified TCR beta CDR3 regions derived from RNA transcripts. In the first-round RT-PCR of the TCR CDR3, the HTBI primer set was used. TCRdb redid the calling of the multiplex PCR reads with MiXCR, one entry per CDR3 protein. The table includes 750,000 to 900,000 distinct CDR3 sequences, around 39% detected once. A note on this clonotype: This clone may be a read error of a much larger clone one base away.

Patients with uncontrolled infections, other autoimmune diseases, pregnancy or lactation were excluded. The V end was cut by 1 base, the J end by 5 bases, with 12 bases between. Germline values: CDR1 SNHLY, CDR2 FYNNEI. This CDR3 is 14 amino acids long. The genes are TRBV2 and TRBJ2-7; D may be TRBD1 (6 bases). Sequenced sample: blood. The clonotype was recovered from a young man with Graves' hyperthyroidism. In nucleotides, the CDR3 is TGTGCCAGCAGTGAAGGAGTTCAGGGGCACGAGCAGTACTTC. It specifies CASSEGVQGHEQYF.